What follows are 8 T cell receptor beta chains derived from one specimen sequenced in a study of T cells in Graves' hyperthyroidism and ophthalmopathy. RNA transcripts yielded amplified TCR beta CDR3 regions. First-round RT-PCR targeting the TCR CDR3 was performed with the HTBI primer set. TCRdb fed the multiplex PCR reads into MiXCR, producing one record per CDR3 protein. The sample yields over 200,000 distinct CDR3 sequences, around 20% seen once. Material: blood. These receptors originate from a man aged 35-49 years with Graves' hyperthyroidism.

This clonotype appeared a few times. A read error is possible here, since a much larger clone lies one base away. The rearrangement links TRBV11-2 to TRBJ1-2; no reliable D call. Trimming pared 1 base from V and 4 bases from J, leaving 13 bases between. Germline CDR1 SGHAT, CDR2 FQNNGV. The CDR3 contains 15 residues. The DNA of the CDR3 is TGTGCCAGCAGCTTAGGTGACGAGGGCGCCTATGGCTACACCTTC. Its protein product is CASSLGDEGAYGYTF.

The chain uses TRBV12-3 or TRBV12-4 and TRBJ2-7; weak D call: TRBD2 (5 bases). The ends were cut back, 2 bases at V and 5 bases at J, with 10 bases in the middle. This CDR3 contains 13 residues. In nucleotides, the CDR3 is TGTGCCAGCAGTTTATTGCGGCGGGACGAGCAGTACTTC. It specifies CASSLLRRDEQYF.

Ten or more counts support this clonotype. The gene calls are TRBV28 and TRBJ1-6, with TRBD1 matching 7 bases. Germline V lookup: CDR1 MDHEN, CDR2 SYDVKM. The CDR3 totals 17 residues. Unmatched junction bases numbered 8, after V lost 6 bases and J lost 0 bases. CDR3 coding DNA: TGTGCCAGCAGATGGGGGACAGCGAGCTCCTATAATTCACCCCTCCACTTT. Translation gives CASRWGTASSYNSPLHF.

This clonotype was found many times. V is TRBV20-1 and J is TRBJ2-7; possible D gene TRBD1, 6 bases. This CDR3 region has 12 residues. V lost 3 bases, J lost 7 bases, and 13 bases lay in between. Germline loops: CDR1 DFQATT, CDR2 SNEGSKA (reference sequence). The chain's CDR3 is CSARGASREQYF. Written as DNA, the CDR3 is TGCAGTGCTAGGGGGGCCTCTCGGGAGCAGTACTTC.

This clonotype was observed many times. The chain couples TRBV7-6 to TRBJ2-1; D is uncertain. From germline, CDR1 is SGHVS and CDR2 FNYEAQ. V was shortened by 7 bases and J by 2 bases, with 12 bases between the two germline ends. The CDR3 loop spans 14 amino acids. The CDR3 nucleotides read TGTGCCAGCATCCCGGACGGAGCCTACAATGAGCAGTTCTTC. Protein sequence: CASIPDGAYNEQFF.

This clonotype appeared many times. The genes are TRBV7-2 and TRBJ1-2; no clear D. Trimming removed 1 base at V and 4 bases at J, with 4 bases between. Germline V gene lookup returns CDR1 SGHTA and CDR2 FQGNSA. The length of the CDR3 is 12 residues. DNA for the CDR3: TGTGCCAGCAGCTTAGTGTCCTATGGCTACACCTTC. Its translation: CASSLVSYGYTF.

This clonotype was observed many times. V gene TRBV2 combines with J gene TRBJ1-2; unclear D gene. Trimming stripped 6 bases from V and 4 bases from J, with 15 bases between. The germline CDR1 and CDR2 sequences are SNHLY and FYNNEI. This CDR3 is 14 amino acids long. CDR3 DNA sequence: TGTGCCAGCAGGAGAATGGACGGACCCTATGGCTACACCTTC. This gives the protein CASRRMDGPYGYTF.

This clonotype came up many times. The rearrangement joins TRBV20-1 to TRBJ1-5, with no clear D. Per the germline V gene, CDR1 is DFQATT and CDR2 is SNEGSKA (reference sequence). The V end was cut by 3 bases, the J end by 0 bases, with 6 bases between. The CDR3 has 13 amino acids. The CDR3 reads CSASRDSNQPQHF. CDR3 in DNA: TGCAGTGCTAGCCGAGATAGCAATCAGCCCCAGCATTTT.